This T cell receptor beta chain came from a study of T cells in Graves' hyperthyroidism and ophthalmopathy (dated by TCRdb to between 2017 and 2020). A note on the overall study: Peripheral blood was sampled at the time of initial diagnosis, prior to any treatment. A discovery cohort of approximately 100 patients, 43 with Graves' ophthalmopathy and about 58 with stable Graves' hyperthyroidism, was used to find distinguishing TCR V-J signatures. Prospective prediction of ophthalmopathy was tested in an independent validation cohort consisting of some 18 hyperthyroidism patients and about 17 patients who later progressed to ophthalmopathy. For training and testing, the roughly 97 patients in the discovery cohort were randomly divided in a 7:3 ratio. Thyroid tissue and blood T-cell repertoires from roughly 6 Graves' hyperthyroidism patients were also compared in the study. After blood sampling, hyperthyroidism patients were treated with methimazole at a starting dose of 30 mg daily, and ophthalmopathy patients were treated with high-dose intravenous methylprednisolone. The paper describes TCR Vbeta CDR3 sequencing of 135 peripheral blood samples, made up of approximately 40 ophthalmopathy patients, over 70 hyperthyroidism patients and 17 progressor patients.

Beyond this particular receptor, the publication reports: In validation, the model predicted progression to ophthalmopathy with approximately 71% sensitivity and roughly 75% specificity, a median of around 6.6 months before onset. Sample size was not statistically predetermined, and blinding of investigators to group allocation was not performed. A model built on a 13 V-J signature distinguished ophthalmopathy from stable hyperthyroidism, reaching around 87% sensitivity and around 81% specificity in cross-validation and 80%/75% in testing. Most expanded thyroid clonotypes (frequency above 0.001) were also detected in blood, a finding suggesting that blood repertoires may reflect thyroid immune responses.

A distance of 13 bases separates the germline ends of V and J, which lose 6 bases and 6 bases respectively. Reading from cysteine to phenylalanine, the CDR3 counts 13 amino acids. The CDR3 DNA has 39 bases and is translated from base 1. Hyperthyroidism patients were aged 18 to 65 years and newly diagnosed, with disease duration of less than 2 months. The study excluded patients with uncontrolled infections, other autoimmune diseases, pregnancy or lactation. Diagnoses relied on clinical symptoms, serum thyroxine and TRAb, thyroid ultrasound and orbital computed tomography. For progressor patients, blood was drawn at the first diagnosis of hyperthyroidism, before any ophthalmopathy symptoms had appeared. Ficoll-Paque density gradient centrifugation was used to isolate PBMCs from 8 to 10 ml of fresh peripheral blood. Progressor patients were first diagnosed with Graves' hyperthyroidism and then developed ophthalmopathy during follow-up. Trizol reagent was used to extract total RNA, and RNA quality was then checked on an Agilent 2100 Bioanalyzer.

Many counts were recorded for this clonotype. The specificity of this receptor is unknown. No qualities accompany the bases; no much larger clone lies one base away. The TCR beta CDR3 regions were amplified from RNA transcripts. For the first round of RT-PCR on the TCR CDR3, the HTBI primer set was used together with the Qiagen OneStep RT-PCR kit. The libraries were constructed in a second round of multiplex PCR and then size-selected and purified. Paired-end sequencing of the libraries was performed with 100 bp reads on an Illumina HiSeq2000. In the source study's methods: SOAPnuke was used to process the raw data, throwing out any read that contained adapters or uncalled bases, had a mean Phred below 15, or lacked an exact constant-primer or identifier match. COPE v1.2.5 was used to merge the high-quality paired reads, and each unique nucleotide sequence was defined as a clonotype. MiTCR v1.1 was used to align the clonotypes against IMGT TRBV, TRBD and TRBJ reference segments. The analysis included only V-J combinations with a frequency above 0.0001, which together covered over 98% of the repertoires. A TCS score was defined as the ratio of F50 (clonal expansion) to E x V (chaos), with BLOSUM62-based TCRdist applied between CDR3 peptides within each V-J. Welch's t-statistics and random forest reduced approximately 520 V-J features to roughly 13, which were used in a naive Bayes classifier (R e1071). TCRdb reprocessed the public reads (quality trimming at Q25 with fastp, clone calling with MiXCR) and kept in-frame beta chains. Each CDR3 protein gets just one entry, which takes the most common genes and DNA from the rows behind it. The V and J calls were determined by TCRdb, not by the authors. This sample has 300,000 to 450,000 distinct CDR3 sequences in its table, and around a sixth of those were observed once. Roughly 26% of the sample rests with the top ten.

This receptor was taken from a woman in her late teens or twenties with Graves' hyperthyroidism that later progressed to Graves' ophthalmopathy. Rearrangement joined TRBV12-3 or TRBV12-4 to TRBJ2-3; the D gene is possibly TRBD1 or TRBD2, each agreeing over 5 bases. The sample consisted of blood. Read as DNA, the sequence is TGTGCCAGCAGCCTCGGGACGACGGATACGCAGTATTTT. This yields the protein CASSLGTTDTQYF.